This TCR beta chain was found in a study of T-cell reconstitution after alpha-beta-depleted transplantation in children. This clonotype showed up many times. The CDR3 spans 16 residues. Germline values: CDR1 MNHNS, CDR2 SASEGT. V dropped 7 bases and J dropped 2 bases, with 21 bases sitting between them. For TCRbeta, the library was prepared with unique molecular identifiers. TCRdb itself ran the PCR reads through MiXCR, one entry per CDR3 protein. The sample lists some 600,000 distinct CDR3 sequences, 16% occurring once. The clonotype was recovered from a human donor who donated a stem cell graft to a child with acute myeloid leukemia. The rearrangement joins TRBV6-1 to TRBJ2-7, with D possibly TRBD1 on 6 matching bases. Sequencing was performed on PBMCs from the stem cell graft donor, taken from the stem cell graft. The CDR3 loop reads CASKINAQGIAYEQYF. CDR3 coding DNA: TGTGCCAGCAAGATAAACGCACAGGGTATTGCCTACGAGCAGTACTTC.